This T cell receptor beta chain is from a study of T cell changes during pregnancy in multiple sclerosis. Germline loops: CDR1 MNHNS, CDR2 SASEGT. The CDR3 is made up of 14 amino acids. V lost 2 bases, J lost 3 bases, and 10 bases lay in between. In this sample, this clone turned up a few times. TCRdb keeps only in-frame clones here, not all; method: immunoSEQ multiplex PCR. The sample consists of 26,000 or so clones, over 80% of them appearing once. The sample consisted of CD8+ T cells from peripheral blood mononuclear cells, taken before pregnancy. The receptor's source is a female donor with multiple sclerosis, enrolled in a pregnancy study. The chain uses TRBV6-1 and TRBJ1-1; no firm D call. The CDR3 coding sequence is TGTGCCAGCAGTGAAACAGCGGGGTACACTGAAGCTTTCTTT. Its translation: CASSETAGYTEAFF.